This TCR beta chain was identified during a study of PD-1 blockade in classical Hodgkin lymphoma. General study findings and limits: Only CD4+ TCR diversity, not CD8+, had risen significantly by C4D1. In newly diagnosed patients, baseline TCR diversity was reportedly below that of healthy donors. Patients with an early start, nivolumab under 1 year after ASCT, were excluded.

Within the sample, this clone is medium-sized (0.01 to 0.1%). As yet, its antigen is unknown. Every single patient, without exception, relapsed after autologous stem cell transplantation, and brentuximab vedotin exposure varied. Complete response, partial response or progressive disease constituted the best response categories observed. The method was immunoSEQ multiplex PCR; TCRdb's version includes in-frame clones alone and lacks a portion of them. The sample has roughly 30,000 clones, roughly 80% seen once. Trimming removed 0 bases from V and 6 bases from J; junction bases left unmatched: 8. CDR1 and CDR2 from the germline V gene are SGHRS and YFSETQ. The CDR3 runs to 16 residues.

The clonotype comes from a human donor with classical Hodgkin lymphoma. The specimen was peripheral blood mononuclear cells (PBMCs), collected before the second cycle of nivolumab. J is TRBJ1-2 and V is TRBV5-1, with TRBD1 identical over 10 bases. The CDR3 reads CASSLEGGQGINGYTF. The CDR3 DNA is TGCGCCAGCAGCTTGGAGGGGGGACAGGGGATAAATGGCTACACCTTC. Full variable domain (outside the CDR3, taken from reference TRBV5-1 and TRBJ1-2): KAGVTQTPRYLIKTRGQQVTLSCSPISGHRSVSWYQQTPGQGLQFLFEYFSETQRNKGNFPGRFSGRQFSNSRSEMNVSTLELGDSALYLCASSLEGGQGINGYTFGSGTRLTVV.